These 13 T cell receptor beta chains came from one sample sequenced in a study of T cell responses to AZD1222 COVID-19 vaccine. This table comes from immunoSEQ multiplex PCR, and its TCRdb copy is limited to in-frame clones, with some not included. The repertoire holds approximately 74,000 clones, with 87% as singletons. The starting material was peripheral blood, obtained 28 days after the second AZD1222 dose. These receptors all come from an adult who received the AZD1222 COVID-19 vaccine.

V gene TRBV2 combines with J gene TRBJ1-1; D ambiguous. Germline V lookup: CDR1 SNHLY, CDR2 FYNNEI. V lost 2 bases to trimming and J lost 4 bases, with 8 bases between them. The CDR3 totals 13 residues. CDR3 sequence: CASSETSTTEAFF. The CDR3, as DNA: TGTGCCAGCAGTGAAACCAGTACCACTGAAGCTTTCTTT.

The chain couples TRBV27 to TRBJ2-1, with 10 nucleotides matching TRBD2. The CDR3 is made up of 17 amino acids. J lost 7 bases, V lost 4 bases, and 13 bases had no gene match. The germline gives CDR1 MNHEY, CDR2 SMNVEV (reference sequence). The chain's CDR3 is CASSYLSSGRAHNEQFF. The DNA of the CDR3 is TGTGCCAGCAGTTATCTATCGAGCGGGAGGGCCCATAATGAGCAGTTCTTC.

The CDR3 coding sequence is TGTGCCAGCAGTTACGGACTAGCGGAGTACAATGAGCAGTTCTTC. As protein: CASSYGLAEYNEQFF. V and J are TRBV6-2 or TRBV6-3 and TRBJ2-1, with 10 bases lining up with TRBD2. CDR3 length: 15 residues. V dropped 2 bases and J dropped 4; count of bases not matched to a gene: 2. Germline V lookup: CDR1 MNHEY, CDR2 SVGEGT.

Here the CDR3 DNA reads TGTGCCAGCAGTTGGGACAGAGGAGATTCACCCCTCCACTTT. It yields the protein CASSWDRGDSPLHF. The chain combines TRBV27 with TRBJ1-6, with TRBD1 identical over 7 bases. Germline CDR1 reads MNHEY; CDR2 reads SMNVEV (reference sequence). The CDR3 sequence is 14 residues long. The trim removed 4 bases at V and 8 bases at J, leaving 5 bases unmatched.

CDR3 in DNA: TGTGCCAGCAGCACCCCCCTCGAGGGGACTGAAGCTTTCTTT. Amino acid sequence: CASSTPLEGTEAFF. The V and J genes are TRBV5-4 and TRBJ1-1; tentative D call: TRBD1 (5 bases). The CDR3 consists of 14 residues. Trimming removed 4 bases from V and 5 bases from J, with 15 bases in between. Germline V lookup: CDR1 SGHNT, CDR2 YYREEE (reference sequence).

CDR3 sequence: CASSPRDRNQPQHF. CDR3 in DNA: TGTGCCAGCAGCCCCCGTGATCGAAATCAGCCCCAGCATTTT. V is TRBV7-9 and J is TRBJ1-5; D not resolved. With 5 bases removed from V and 4 bases from J, the gap between germline ends came to 12 bases. CDR3 size: 14 residues. CDR1 SEHNR and CDR2 FQNEAQ come from the germline V gene (reference sequence). The full variable domain, its missing parts supplied by reference TRBV7-9 and TRBJ1-5, is DTGVSQNPRHKITKRGQNVTFRCDPISEHNRLYWYRQTLGQGPEFLTYFQNEAQLEKSRLLSDRFSAERPKGSFSTLEIQRTEQGDSAMYLCASSPRDRNQPQHFGDGTRLSIL.

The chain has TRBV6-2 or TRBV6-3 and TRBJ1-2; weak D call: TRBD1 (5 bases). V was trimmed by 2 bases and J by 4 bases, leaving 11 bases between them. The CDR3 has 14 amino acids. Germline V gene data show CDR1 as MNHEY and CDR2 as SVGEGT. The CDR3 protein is CASSYAGLGYGYTF. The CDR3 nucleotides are TGTGCCAGCAGTTACGCAGGGCTTGGCTATGGCTACACCTTC.

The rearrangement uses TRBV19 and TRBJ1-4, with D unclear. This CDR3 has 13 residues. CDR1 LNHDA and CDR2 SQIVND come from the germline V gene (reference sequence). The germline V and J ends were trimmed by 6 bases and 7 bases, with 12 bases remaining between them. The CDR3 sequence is CASRSSRGEKLFF. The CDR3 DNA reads TGTGCCAGTAGGTCATCCCGGGGTGAAAAACTGTTTTTT.

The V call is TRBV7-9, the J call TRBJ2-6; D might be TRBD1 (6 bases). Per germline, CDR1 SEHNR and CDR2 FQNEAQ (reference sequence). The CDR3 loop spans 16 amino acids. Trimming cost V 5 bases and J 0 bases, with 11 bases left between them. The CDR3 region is CASSPGTFSGANVLTF. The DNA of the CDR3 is TGTGCCAGCAGCCCCGGGACATTCTCTGGGGCCAACGTCCTGACTTTC. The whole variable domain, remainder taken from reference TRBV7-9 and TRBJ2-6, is DTGVSQNPRHKITKRGQNVTFRCDPISEHNRLYWYRQTLGQGPEFLTYFQNEAQLEKSRLLSDRFSAERPKGSFSTLEIQRTEQGDSAMYLCASSPGTFSGANVLTFGAGSRLTVL.

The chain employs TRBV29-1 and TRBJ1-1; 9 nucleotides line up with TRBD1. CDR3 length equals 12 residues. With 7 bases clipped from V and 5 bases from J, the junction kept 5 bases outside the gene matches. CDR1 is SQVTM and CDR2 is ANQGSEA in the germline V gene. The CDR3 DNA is TGCAGCGCGAACAGGGGGCAGACTGAAGCTTTCTTT. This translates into CSANRGQTEAFF.

In DNA form, the CDR3 reads TGTGCCAGCAGTTTAAAAGCGGATTCACCCCTCCACTTT. This codes for CASSLKADSPLHF. The chain joins TRBV12-3 or TRBV12-4 to TRBJ1-6, with D unresolved. This CDR3 has 13 amino acids. Between the trimmed V and J ends, which lost 2 bases and 8 bases, there was a span of 7 bases.

The CDR3 DNA reads TGCGCCAGCAGCTTGGCCAGCGGGAGCTACGAGCAGTACTTC. This translates into CASSLASGSYEQYF. The V and J genes are TRBV5-1 and TRBJ2-7; 8 bases map to TRBD2. The V gene's germline CDR1 is SGHRS and CDR2 YFSETQ. This CDR3 has 14 residues. The trim removed 0 bases at V and 3 bases at J, leaving 2 bases unmatched. Using reference TRBV5-1 and TRBJ2-7 for the parts outside the CDR3, the full variable domain is KAGVTQTPRYLIKTRGQQVTLSCSPISGHRSVSWYQQTPGQGLQFLFEYFSETQRNKGNFPGRFSGRQFSNSRSEMNVSTLELGDSALYLCASSLASGSYEQYFGPGTRLTVT.

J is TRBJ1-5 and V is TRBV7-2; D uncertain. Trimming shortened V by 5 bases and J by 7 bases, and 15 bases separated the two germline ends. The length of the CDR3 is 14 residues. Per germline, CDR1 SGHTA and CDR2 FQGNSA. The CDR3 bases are TGTGCCAGCAGCGAGGCGGGTGGCTTGCAGCCCCAGCATTTT. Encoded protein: CASSEAGGLQPQHF.